The entry below describes one T cell receptor beta chain. In the original processing: Reference gene primers were amplified, and this amplification served to estimate nucleated cell counts. Sequenced by immunoSEQ multiplex PCR; TCRdb stores in-frame clones only, minus some. The V and J calls and clone size come from that table; D and trimming were worked out from the DNA. The sample records some 180,000 clones, 70% to 90% being singletons. J was trimmed by 4 bases and V by 5 bases; bases with no gene match: 9. The CDR3 has 17 amino acids. The V gene's germline CDR1 is SQVTM and CDR2 ANQGSEA. This sample was taken from a study of blood T cell repertoires in COVID-19. Overall study: COVID-19 samples from acute and convalescent phases originated in the United States, Italy and Spain. The cDNA or gDNA used as material had been derived from T cells, B-cell-depleted T cells, or PBMCs.

This rearrangement joins TRBV29-1 to TRBJ2-1; 15 positions match TRBD2. The specimen was peripheral blood. This sequence originates from a man aged 35 to 55 with active or convalescent COVID-19. The CDR3 protein is CSVTGTSGGPGYNEQFF. Written as DNA, the CDR3 is TGCAGCGTTACCGGGACTAGCGGGGGGCCGGGGTACAATGAGCAGTTCTTC.